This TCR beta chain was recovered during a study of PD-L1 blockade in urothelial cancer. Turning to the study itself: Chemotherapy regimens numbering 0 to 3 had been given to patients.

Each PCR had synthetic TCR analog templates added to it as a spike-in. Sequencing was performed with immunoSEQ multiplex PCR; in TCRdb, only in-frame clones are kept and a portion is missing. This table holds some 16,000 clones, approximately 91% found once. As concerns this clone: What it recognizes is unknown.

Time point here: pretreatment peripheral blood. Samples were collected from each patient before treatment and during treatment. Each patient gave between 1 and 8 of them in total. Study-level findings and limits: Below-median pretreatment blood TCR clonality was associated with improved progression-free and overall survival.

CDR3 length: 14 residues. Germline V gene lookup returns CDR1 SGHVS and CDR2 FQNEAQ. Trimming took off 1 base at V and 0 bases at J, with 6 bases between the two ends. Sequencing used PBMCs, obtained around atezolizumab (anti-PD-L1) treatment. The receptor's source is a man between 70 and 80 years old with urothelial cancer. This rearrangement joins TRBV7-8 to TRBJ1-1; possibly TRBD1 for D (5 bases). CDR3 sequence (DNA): TGTGCCAGCAGCTTAGGACAGATGAACACTGAAGCTTTCTTT. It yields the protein CASSLGQMNTEAFF.